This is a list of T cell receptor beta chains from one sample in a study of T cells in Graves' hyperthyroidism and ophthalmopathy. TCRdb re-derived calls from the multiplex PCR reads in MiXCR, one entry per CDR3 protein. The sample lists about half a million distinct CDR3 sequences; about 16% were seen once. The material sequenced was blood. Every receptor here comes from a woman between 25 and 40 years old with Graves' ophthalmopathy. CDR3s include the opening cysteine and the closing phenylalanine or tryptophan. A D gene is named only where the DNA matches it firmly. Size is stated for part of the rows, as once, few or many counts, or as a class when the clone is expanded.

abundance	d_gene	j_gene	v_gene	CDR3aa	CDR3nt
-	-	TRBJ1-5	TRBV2	CASTGLGQPQHF	TGTGCCAGCACCGGGTTAGGTCAGCCCCAGCATTTT
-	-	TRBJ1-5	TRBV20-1	CSAQDPRGGNNQPQHF	TGCAGTGCCCAGGACCCCAGGGGAGGCAACAATCAGCCCCAGCATTTT
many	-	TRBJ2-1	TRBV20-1	CSARIDGSSYNEQFF	TGCAGTGCTAGAATAGATGGTAGCTCCTACAATGAGCAGTTCTTC
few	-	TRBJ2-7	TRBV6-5	CASSYSTQYTGKQYEQYF	TGTGCCAGCAGTTACTCGACCCAATATACGGGGAAGCAATACGAGCAGTACTTC
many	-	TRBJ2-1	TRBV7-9	CASSFRQVGYNEQFF	TGTGCCAGCAGCTTTAGACAGGTTGGGTACAATGAGCAGTTCTTC
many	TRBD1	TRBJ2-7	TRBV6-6	CASSYATGGRSYEQYF	TGTGCCAGCAGTTACGCGACAGGGGGAAGGTCCTACGAGCAGTACTTC
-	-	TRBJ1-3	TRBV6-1	CASSASDGGNTIYF	TGTGCCAGCAGTGCCTCGGACGGTGGAAACACCATATATTTT
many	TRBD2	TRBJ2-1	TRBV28	CASSTHSGREYNEQFF	TGTGCCAGCAGTACCCATAGCGGGAGGGAATACAATGAGCAGTTCTTC
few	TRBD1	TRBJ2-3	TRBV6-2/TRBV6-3	CASSYSTGGLRADTQYF	TGTGCCAGCAGTTACTCGACAGGGGGCCTTCGAGCAGATACGCAGTATTTT
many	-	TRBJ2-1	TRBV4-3	CASTKSGAFYNEQFF	TGCGCCAGCACCAAAAGCGGAGCCTTTTACAATGAGCAGTTCTTC
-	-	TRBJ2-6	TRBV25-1	CASRSISGANVLTF	TGTGCCAGCAGAAGCATCTCTGGGGCCAACGTCCTGACTTTC
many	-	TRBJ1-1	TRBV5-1	CASSDVGPLNTEAFF	TGCGCCAGCAGCGATGTCGGGCCTTTGAACACTGAAGCTTTCTTT
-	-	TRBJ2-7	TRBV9	CASSVGDGPYEQYF	TGTGCCAGCAGCGTAGGGGACGGACCCTACGAGCAGTACTTC
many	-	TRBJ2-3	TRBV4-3	CASSQERGLDTQYF	TGCGCCAGCAGCCAAGAAAGGGGGTTAGATACGCAGTATTTT
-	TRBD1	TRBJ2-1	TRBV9	CASSQGQGGDEQFF	TGTGCCAGCAGTCAGGGACAGGGCGGCGATGAGCAGTTCTTC
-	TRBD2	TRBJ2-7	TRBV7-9	CASSPGGGINEQYF	TGTGCCAGCAGCCCCGGGGGAGGGATCAACGAGCAGTACTTC
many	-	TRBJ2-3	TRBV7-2	CASSLYEFDTQYF	TGTGCCAGCAGCTTATACGAGTTCGATACGCAGTATTTT
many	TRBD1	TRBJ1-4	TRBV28	CASSLRTGGTNEKLFF	TGTGCCAGCAGTTTAAGGACAGGGGGCACTAATGAAAAACTGTTTTTT
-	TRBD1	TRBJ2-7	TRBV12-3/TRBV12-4	CASSDRTGGSYEQYF	TGTGCCAGCAGTGACCGGACAGGGGGCTCCTACGAGCAGTACTTC
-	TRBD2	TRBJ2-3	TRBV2	CASNRRGGSTDTQYF	TGTGCCAGCAATCGGCGGGGGGGTAGCACAGATACGCAGTATTTT
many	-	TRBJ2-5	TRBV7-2	CASSFRTVQETQYF	TGTGCCAGCAGCTTCAGGACAGTCCAAGAGACCCAGTACTTC
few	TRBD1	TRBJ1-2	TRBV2	CASSGDRSYGYTF	TGTGCCAGCAGTGGGGACAGGTCCTATGGCTACACCTTC
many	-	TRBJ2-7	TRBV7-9	CASSLVTRPYEQYF	TGTGCCAGCAGCTTAGTGACCCGCCCCTACGAGCAGTACTTC